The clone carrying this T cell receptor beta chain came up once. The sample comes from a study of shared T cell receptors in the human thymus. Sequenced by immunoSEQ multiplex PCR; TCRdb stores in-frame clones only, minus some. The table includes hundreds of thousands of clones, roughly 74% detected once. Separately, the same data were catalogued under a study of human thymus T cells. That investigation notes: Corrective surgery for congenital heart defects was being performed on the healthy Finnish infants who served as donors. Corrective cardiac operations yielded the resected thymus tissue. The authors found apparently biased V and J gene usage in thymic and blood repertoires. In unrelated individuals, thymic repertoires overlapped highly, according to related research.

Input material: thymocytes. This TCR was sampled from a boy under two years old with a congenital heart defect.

This CDR3 reads CASSGVLTGGGSGTGTQYF. In nucleotides, the CDR3 is TGTGCCAGCAGTGGGGTATTGACAGGGGGTGGTAGCGGGACGGGTACGCAGTATTTT. The V call is TRBV6-1, the J call TRBJ2-3; tentatively, D is TRBD1 (9 bases). Per germline, CDR1 MNHNS and CDR2 SASEGT. Trimming pared 4 bases from V and 8 bases from J, leaving 31 bases between. The CDR3 covers 19 residues.